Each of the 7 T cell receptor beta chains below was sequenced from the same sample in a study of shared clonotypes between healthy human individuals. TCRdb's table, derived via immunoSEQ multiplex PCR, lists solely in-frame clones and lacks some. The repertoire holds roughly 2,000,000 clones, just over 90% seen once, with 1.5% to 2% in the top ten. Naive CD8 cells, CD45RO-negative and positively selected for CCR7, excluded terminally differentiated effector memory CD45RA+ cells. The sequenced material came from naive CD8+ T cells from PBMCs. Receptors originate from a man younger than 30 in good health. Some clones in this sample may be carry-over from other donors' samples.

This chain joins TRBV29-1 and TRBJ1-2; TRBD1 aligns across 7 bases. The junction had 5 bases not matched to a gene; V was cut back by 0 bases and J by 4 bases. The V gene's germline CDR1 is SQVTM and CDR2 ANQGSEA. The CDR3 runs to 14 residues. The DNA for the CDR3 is TGCAGCGTTGAAGATCGGGACAGCTCCTATGGCTACACCTTC. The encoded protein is CSVEDRDSSYGYTF.

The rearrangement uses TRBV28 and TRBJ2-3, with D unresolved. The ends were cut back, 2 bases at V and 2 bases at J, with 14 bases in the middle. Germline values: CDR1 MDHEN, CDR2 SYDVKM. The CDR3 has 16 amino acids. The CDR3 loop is CASSLNGGPFTDTQYF. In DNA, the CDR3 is TGTGCCAGCAGTTTAAACGGCGGACCTTTCACAGATACGCAGTATTTT.

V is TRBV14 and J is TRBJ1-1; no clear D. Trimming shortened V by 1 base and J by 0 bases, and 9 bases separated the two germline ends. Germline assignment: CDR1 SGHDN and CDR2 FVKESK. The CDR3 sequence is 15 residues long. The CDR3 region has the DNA TGTGCCAGCAGCCAAGGCGGACGGATGAACACTGAAGCTTTCTTT. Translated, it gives CASSQGGRMNTEAFF.

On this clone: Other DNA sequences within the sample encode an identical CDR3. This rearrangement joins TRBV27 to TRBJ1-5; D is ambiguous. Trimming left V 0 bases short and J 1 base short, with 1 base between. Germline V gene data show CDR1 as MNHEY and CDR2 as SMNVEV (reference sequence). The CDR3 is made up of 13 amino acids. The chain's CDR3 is CASSLSSNQPQHF. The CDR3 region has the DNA TGTGCCAGCAGTTTATCCAGCAATCAGCCCCAGCATTTT.

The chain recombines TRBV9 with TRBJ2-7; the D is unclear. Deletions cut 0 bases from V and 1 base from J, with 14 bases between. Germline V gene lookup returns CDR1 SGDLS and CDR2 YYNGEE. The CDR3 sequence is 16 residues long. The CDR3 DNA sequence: TGTGCCAGCAGCGTAGGAGAACGGACCCCGTCCTACGAGCAGTACTTC. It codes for CASSVGERTPSYEQYF. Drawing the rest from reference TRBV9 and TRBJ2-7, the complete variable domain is DSGVTQTPKHLITATGQRVTLRCSPRSGDLSVYWYQQSLDQGLQFLIQYYNGEERAKGNILERFSAQQFPDLHSELNLSSLELGDSALYFCASSVGERTPSYEQYFGPGTRLTVT.

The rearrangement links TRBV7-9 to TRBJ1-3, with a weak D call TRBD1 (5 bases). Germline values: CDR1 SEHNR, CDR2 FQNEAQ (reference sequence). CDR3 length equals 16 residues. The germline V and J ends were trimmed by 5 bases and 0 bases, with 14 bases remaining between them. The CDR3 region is CASSRRDRYSGNTIYF. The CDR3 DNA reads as TGTGCCAGCAGCCGGCGGGACCGCTACTCTGGAAACACCATATATTTT.

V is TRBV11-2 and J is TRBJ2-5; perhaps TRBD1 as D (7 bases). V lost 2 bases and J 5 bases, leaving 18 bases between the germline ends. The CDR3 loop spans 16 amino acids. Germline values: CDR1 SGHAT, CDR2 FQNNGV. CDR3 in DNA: TGTGCCAGCAGCTTACTTCAGGCAGGGGGGTGGGAGACCCAGTACTTC. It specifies CASSLLQAGGWETQYF.